A selection of T cell receptor beta chains follows, all from one sample in a study of beta chain features in type 1 diabetes. Profiling relied on immunoSEQ multiplex PCR, and the TCRdb table lists in-frame clones only, not all of them. The sample gives about 250,000 clones, around 14% of which show up once; more than 0.02% is in the top ten. Sequencing used naive CD4+ T cells from blood. These receptor sequences come from a woman in her 40s in good health. Each CDR3 is given with its conserved first and last residue. A D gene is named only where the DNA matches it firmly. Clone size is shown for a subset of rows, as once, few, many or a class of expanded clone.

>TRBJ1-2|.|.|TRBV6-6
CASSYPPEGDGYTF
TGTGCCAGCAGTTACCCACCGGAAGGGGATGGCTACACCTTC
>TRBJ2-3|.|TRBD2|TRBV13
CASSVSGGAGTDTQYF
TGTGCCAGCAGCGTTAGCGGGGGGGCTGGCACAGATACGCAGTATTTT
>TRBJ1-3|.|.|TRBV21-1
CASSKTLLPGGSGNTIYF
TGTGCCAGCAGCAAAACCCTTCTCCCGGGAGGCTCTGGAAACACCATATATTTT
>TRBJ1-1|few|.|TRBV6-5
CASSYYGVEGDTEAFF
TGTGCCAGCAGTTATTACGGTGTGGAGGGAGACACTGAAGCTTTCTTT
>TRBJ1-1|few|TRBD1|TRBV10-3
CAISESTGVITFF
TGTGCCATCAGTGAGTCAACAGGGGTGATAACTTTCTTT
>TRBJ2-6|few|.|TRBV4-3
CASSQVTGPYSGANVLTF
TGCGCCAGCAGCCAAGTAACAGGTCCCTACTCTGGGGCCAACGTCCTGACTTTC
>TRBJ2-5|.|TRBD2|TRBV6-1
CASSVAPPTSGKTQYF
TGTGCCAGCAGTGTGGCCCCCCCGACTAGCGGGAAGACCCAGTACTTC
>TRBJ2-7|few|TRBD1|TRBV5-4
CASSELGTAYEQYF
TGTGCCAGCAGCGAACTCGGGACAGCCTACGAGCAGTACTTC
>TRBJ2-1|few|TRBD1|TRBV6-6
CATTFGTGVYNEQFF
TGTGCGACGACGTTCGGGACAGGAGTATACAATGAGCAGTTCTTC
>TRBJ2-1|.|.|TRBV5-1
CASSLAPGLDNEQFF
TGCGCCAGCAGCTTGGCGCCAGGTTTGGACAATGAGCAGTTCTTC
>TRBJ2-7|few|TRBD2|TRBV5-1
CASSLVGLSGGTYEQYF
TGCGCCAGCAGCTTGGTGGGACTTAGCGGGGGCACCTACGAGCAGTACTTC
>TRBJ2-5|.|TRBD1|TRBV7-6
CASMVQGAETQYF
TGTGCCAGCATGGTCCAGGGGGCAGAGACCCAGTACTTC
>TRBJ2-3|.|TRBD2|TRBV5-4
CASSPNQRGRGTDTQYF
TGTGCCAGCAGCCCGAACCAGCGGGGGAGGGGCACAGATACGCAGTATTTT
>TRBJ2-3|.|TRBD2|TRBV9
CASSASSGGGDTQYF
TGTGCCAGCAGCGCTTCTAGCGGGGGGGGAGATACGCAGTATTTT
>TRBJ2-7|.|TRBD1|TRBV6-1
CASSEPGQGYEQYF
TGTGCCAGCAGTGAACCCGGACAGGGTTACGAGCAGTACTTC
>TRBJ2-2|few|TRBD1|TRBV15
CATSNPRGTGITGELFF
TGTGCCACCAGCAACCCCCGGGGGACAGGGATCACCGGGGAGCTGTTTTTT
>TRBJ2-4|.|TRBD2|TRBV27
CASSISGSGNIQYF
TGTGCCAGCAGTATTAGCGGGTCAGGGAACATTCAGTACTTC
>TRBJ1-4|few|.|TRBV4-3
CASSQGPGFNEKLFF
TGCGCCAGCAGCCAAGGACCCGGGTTTAATGAAAAACTGTTTTTT
>TRBJ1-5|.|.|TRBV27
CASSFFGEADQPQHF
TGTGCCAGCAGTTTTTTCGGCGAGGCTGATCAGCCCCAGCATTTT
>TRBJ1-2|.|.|TRBV6-6
CGCNESRGYGYTF
TGTGGGTGTAACGAGAGCCGGGGCTATGGCTACACCTTC
>TRBJ1-1|few|TRBD1|TRBV14
CASSQVRGPVNTEAFF
TGTGCCAGCAGCCAAGTTAGGGGGCCCGTGAACACTGAAGCTTTCTTT
>TRBJ1-5|few|TRBD1|TRBV2
CASSEGTGSNQPQHF
TGTGCCAGCAGTGAGGGGACAGGTTCCAATCAGCCCCAGCATTTT
>TRBJ1-5|.|TRBD1|TRBV5-1
CASSSGQGNQPQHF
TGCGCCAGCAGCTCCGGACAGGGAAATCAGCCCCAGCATTTT
>TRBJ1-3|.|.|TRBV4-1
CASRPQAGLRLGGNTIYF
TGCGCCAGCAGACCCCAAGCAGGTCTAAGGTTAGGAGGAAACACCATATATTTT
>TRBJ1-5|few|TRBD1|TRBV5-6
CASSLTTDRGLEVQPQHF
TGTGCCAGCAGCTTGACCACGGACAGGGGGCTTGAGGTACAGCCCCAGCATTTT
>TRBJ2-3|.|.|TRBV6-1
CASSEGLFTRDTQYF
TGTGCCAGCAGTGAAGGTCTGTTCACTCGGGATACGCAGTATTTT
>TRBJ1-1|many|.|TRBV29-1
CSVELRLAGEAFF
TGCAGCGTTGAGCTTCGACTCGCGGGAGAAGCTTTCTTT
>TRBJ1-5|few|.|TRBV6-1
CASSDRDTVSNQPQHF
TGTGCCAGCAGTGACCGGGACACCGTTTCCAATCAGCCCCAGCATTTT
>TRBJ1-3|few|TRBD1|TRBV7-2
CASSREGASGNTIYF
TGTGCCAGCAGTCGAGAGGGGGCCTCTGGAAACACCATATATTTT
>TRBJ2-7|.|TRBD1|TRBV7-8
CASSFARQGGTYEQYF
TGTGCCAGCAGCTTTGCTCGACAGGGGGGGACCTACGAGCAGTACTTC
>TRBJ2-3|few|.|TRBV18
CASSSYATSRGTDTQYF
TGTGCCAGCTCATCGTACGCTACGAGTCGCGGAACAGATACGCAGTATTTT
>TRBJ1-1|.|.|TRBV15
CATSRGPRGEAFF
TGTGCCACCAGCAGAGGTCCACGGGGTGAAGCTTTCTTT
>TRBJ2-7|.|TRBD1|TRBV18
CASSLTGTGNYEQYF
TGTGCCAGCTCACTTACCGGGACAGGGAACTACGAGCAGTACTTC
>TRBJ2-1|few|.|TRBV11-2
CASSLDGAGHEQFF
TGTGCCAGCAGCTTAGATGGGGCGGGGCATGAGCAGTTCTTC
>TRBJ2-1|.|.|TRBV6-4
CASSETAYNEQFF
TGTGCCAGCAGTGAGACAGCCTACAATGAGCAGTTCTTC
>TRBJ2-1|few|TRBD2|TRBV9
CASSVVGLADNNEQFF
TGTGCCAGCAGCGTAGTAGGCCTAGCGGACAACAATGAGCAGTTCTTC
>TRBJ1-4|.|.|TRBV18
CASSPLVANEKLFF
TGTGCCAGCTCACCGTTAGTCGCTAATGAAAAACTGTTTTTT
>TRBJ2-1|few|TRBD2|TRBV7-8
CASSLGARKSGGANNEQFF
TGTGCCAGCAGCTTGGGGGCCCGTAAGAGCGGGGGGGCGAACAATGAGCAGTTCTTC
>TRBJ2-7|few|TRBD1|TRBV5-4
CASSLAGTGVYEQYF
TGTGCCAGCAGCTTGGCCGGGACAGGGGTGTACGAGCAGTACTTC
>TRBJ1-1|few|TRBD1|TRBV19
CASRADRAGVNTEAFF
TGTGCCAGTAGGGCGGACAGGGCTGGGGTGAACACTGAAGCTTTCTTT
>TRBJ2-7|few|.|TRBV5-1
CASSLTQGGPYEQYF
TGCGCCAGCAGCTTAACGCAGGGGGGCCCCTACGAGCAGTACTTC
>TRBJ2-4|.|.|TRBV7-6
CASSLATGKNIQYF
TGTGCCAGCAGCTTAGCAACTGGCAAAAACATTCAGTACTTC
>TRBJ1-2|.|.|TRBV7-6
CASSLWGSSIF
TGTGCCAGCAGCTTATGGGGCAGTTCTATCTTC
>TRBJ2-5|many|.|TRBV10-3
CAIGMTGEETQYF
TGTGCCATCGGTATGACAGGAGAAGAGACCCAGTACTTC
>TRBJ2-7|few|TRBD1|TRBV2
CASGQGLGEQYF
TGTGCCAGCGGACAGGGGTTGGGCGAGCAGTACTTC
>TRBJ2-7|.|.|TRBV4-1
CASSQESYYEQYF
TGCGCCAGCAGCCAAGAGTCCTACTACGAGCAGTACTTC
>TRBJ2-7|few|.|TRBV4-3
CASSQDGEGGSYEQYF
TGCGCCAGCAGCCAAGACGGTGAAGGGGGCTCCTACGAGCAGTACTTC